The clone carrying this T cell receptor beta chain was seen at least ten times. Antigen: not known. Genomic DNA was employed as the template in profiling TCR beta VDJ and CDR3. One entry per CDR3 protein results from TCRdb running MiXCR on the reads. The sample includes under 200,000 distinct CDR3 sequences, less than 60% of them seen just once. All patients picked for sequencing had shown, by flow cytometry, an expansion of CD8+CD57+ cells. The data stem from a study of CD8+CD57+ T cells in acquired aplastic anemia. Study context: Sorted CD4+ and CD8+ cells gave an average of approximately 3.4 ug of DNA. Overall study findings and caveats: Between patients and controls, CD8+ Simpson's diversity did not vary significantly. Patients shared some 29 CD8+ CDR3 sequences with controls.

From germline, CDR1 is LNHDA and CDR2 SQIVND (reference sequence). After removal of 2 bases from V and 3 bases from J, the junction contained 5 bases not matched to a gene. The CDR3 is made up of 17 amino acids. The sequence was obtained from a human donor with aplastic anemia. The rearrangement uses TRBV19 and TRBJ2-6; 9 bases agree with TRBD1. The sequenced material came from sorted CD4+, CD8+, or CD8+CD57+ T cells (not recorded which) from PBMCs. The DNA of the CDR3 is TGTGCCAGTAGTATAACCGGGACAGGGTTTGGGGCCAACGTCCTGACTTTC. Translation gives CASSITGTGFGANVLTF.